The rows below give T cell receptor beta chains drawn from one sample of a study of CXCR3-negative and CXCR3-positive naive CD8 T cells. TCRdb re-analyzed the 5' RACE reads; it lists each CDR3 protein once, without DNA. Recorded for this sample: 100,000 to 150,000 distinct CDR3 sequences. The sequencing input was naive CXCR3- CD8+ T cells from blood. The source is a human donor in good health. Some clones in this sample may be carry-over from other donors' samples. CDR3s include the opening cysteine and the closing phenylalanine or tryptophan. The order of the fields is J gene, V gene, CDR3 protein.

TRBJ2-1 | TRBV10-2 | CASSESILAEQFF
TRBJ2-7 | TRBV10-2 | CASSESVRQGISYEQYF
TRBJ2-3 | TRBV28 | CASSQQTGGVGDTQYF
TRBJ1-4 | TRBV28 | CASTRPQYIATNEKLFF
TRBJ2-1 | TRBV7-9 | CASSSPGSGSYNEQFF
TRBJ2-1 | TRBV6-4 | CASSPLAGGYEQFF
TRBJ2-1 | TRBV7-3 | CASSPLGPISYNEQFF
TRBJ2-3 | TRBV10-3 | CAISESTGQGHTSTDTQYF
TRBJ2-4 | TRBV5-3 | CARSPRRLAKNIQYF
TRBJ1-5 | TRBV7-2 | CASSRDSYSNQPQHF
TRBJ2-1 | TRBV2 | CASSDKQTGNNEQFF
TRBJ1-1 | TRBV5-1 | CASTSALRTEAFF
TRBJ2-1 | TRBV7-6 | CASSLDGQLLDEQFF
TRBJ2-7 | TRBV20-1 | CSARDSGTSALYEQYF
TRBJ2-3 | TRBV10-3 | CAISESSPLQGYTDTQYF
TRBJ1-2 | TRBV4-3 | CASSQDGAVNYGYTF
TRBJ2-2 | TRBV24-1 | CATGPGGNTGELFF
TRBJ1-4 | TRBV12-3/TRBV12-4 | CASSLSENEKLFF
TRBJ1-5 | TRBV18 | CASSPPNRDQPQHF
TRBJ2-3 | TRBV12-3/TRBV12-4 | CASRYIAGGTDTQYF
TRBJ1-1 | TRBV3-1 | CASSRTGMGIGTEAFF
TRBJ1-1 | TRBV6-2/TRBV6-3 | CASSYETGANTEAFF
TRBJ2-1 | TRBV5-5 | CASSFELVRDGPYNEQFF
TRBJ2-1 | TRBV29-1 | CSVEGSDTSGGGSEQLF
TRBJ1-1 | TRBV15 | CATSRDRTSNTEAFF
TRBJ2-7 | TRBV7-8 | CASGGEGLPVTYEQYF
TRBJ2-1 | TRBV28 | CASSLSTSGYNEQFF
TRBJ2-7 | TRBV5-5 | CASSPRSGRGAYEQYF
TRBJ1-1 | TRBV27 | CASSLIDNLGGQKPGNTEAFF
TRBJ2-2 | TRBV6-5 | CASSITQGPGTGELFF
TRBJ2-1 | TRBV5-1 | CASSELDSHNEQFF
TRBJ2-3 | TRBV7-9 | CASSLASLTDTQYF
TRBJ1-3 | TRBV7-2 | CASSLDGRNTIYF
TRBJ2-7 | TRBV7-9 | CASSPGAGSYEQYF
TRBJ2-2 | TRBV12-3/TRBV12-4 | CASSLGGAFTGELFF
TRBJ1-3 | TRBV4-3 | CASSPGTGAGNTIYF
TRBJ2-2 | TRBV2 | CASISRTGELFF
TRBJ1-2 | TRBV29-1 | CSVGASYGYTF
TRBJ2-1 | TRBV7-3 | CASSPTGGGDEQFF
TRBJ2-3 | TRBV29-1 | CSGTSGSLATQYF
TRBJ2-7 | TRBV28 | CASSLSAVSYEQYF
TRBJ2-1 | TRBV28 | CASSLWLAGDNEQFF
TRBJ2-5 | TRBV2 | CASSESTPGRGETQYF
TRBJ2-3 | TRBV29-1 | CSVAPGEGGTDTQYF
TRBJ2-1 | TRBV5-5 | CASSLVLGNEQFF
TRBJ2-7 | TRBV14 | CASSQDDAGRVEQYF
TRBJ1-1 | TRBV28 | CASSMPADRDTEAFF